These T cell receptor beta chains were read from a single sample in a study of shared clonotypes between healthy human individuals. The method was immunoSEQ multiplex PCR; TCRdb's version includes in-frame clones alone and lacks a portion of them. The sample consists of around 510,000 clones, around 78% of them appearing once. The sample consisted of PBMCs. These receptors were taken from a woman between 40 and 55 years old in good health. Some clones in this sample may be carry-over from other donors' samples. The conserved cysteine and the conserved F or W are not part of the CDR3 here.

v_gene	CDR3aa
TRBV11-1	ASSPGGRGPVVLYGYT
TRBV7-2	ASSLARAAGDYNEQF
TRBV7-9	ASSLGVSGQGDNEQF
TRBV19	ASSGTAREGYT
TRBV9	ASSPAQTTLYEQY
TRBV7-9	ASCREPSSYEQY
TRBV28	ASSFRLEESKQY
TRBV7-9	ASTYTGTSSDSYEQY
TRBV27	ASSPTTGKVTEAF
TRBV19	ASSIGLAGETQY
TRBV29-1	SVEDLPDTQY
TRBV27	ASSQQNGYEQF
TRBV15	ATSKVGTEHYSNQPQH
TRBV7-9	ASTSTSGPTVYEQF
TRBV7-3	ASSYPRGYQPQH
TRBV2	ANAENTGRTHEQY
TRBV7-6	ASSPTGVGNTIY
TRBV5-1	ASSLGGQALWETQY
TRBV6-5	ASKGLAHNEQF
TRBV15	ATSRSRQGGEAF
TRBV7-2	ASSLAVGTNEKLF
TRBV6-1	ASRPGQPYSYEQY
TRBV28	ASSSGQGWQPQH
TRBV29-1	SVERGFNEQF
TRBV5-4	ASSPGGGGNIQY
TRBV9	ASSEQPYKNIQY
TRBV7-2	ASSLRASPETQY
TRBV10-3	AISEGGQGKYGYT